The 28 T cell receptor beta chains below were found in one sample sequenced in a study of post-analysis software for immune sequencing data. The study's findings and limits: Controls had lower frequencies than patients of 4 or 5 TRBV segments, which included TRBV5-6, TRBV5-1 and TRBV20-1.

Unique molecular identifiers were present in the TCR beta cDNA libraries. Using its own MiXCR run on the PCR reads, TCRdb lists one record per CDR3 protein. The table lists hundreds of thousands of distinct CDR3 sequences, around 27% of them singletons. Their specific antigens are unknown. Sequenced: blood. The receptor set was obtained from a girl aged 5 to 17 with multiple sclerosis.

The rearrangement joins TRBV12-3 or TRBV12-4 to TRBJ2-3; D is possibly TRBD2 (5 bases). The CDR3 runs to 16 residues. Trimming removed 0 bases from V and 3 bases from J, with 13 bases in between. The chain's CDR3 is CASSLAGRVRTDTQYF. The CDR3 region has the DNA TGTGCCAGCAGTTTAGCGGGGAGAGTGAGAACAGATACGCAGTATTTT.

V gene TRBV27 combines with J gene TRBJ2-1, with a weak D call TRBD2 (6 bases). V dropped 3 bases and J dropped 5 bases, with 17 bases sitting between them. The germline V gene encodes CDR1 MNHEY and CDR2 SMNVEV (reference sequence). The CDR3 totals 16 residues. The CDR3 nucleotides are TGTGCCAGCAGTTTGTTATGGGGGGTGGAAAACAATGAGCAGTTCTTC. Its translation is CASSLLWGVENNEQFF.

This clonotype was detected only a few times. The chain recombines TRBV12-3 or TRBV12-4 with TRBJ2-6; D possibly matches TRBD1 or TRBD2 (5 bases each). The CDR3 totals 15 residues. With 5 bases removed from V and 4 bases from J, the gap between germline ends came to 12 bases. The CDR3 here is CASSPGARGANVLTF. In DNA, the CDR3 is TGTGCCAGCAGTCCCGGGGCGAGAGGGGCCAACGTCCTGACTTTC.

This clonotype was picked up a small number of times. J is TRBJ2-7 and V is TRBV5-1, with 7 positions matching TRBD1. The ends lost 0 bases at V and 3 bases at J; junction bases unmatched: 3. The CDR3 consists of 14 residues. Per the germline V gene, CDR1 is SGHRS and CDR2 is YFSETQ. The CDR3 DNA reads TGCGCCAGCAGCTTGGCCGGGACAGACTACGAGCAGTACTTC. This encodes CASSLAGTDYEQYF.

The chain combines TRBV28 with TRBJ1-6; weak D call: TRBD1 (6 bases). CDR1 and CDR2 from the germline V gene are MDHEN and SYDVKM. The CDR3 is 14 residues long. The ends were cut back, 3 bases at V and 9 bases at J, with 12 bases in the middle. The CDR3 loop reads CASSFGGAGSPLHF. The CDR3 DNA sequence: TGTGCCAGCAGTTTCGGGGGGGCAGGTTCACCCCTCCACTTT.

Here the CDR3 DNA reads TGTGCCAGCAGCTTAGAGGCAGTCGGTGGTTCACCCCTCCACTTT. Its protein product is CASSLEAVGGSPLHF. The rearrangement links TRBV7-2 to TRBJ1-6; D unresolved. The CDR3 totals 15 residues. CDR1 and CDR2 (germline): SGHTA, FQGNSA. The V and J ends lost 1 base and 9 bases respectively, with 13 bases between them.

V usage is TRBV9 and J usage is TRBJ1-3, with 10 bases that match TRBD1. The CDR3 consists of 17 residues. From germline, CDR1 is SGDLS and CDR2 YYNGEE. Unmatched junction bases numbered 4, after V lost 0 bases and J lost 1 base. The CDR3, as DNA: TGTGCCAGCAGCGTAGCGTCGGGACAGGGGTCTGGAAACACCATATATTTT. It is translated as CASSVASGQGSGNTIYF.

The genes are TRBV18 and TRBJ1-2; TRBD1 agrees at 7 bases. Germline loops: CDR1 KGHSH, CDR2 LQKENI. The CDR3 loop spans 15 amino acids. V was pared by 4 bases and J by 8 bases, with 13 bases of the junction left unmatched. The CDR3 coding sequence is TGTGCCAGCTCACGTCTGGAGGGGGCTCCTGGCGGCTACACCTTC. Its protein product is CASSRLEGAPGGYTF.

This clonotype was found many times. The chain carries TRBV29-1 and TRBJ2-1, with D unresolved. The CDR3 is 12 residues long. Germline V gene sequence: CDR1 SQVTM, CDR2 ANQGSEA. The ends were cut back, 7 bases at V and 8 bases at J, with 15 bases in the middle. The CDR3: CSATPTGDEQFF. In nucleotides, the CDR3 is TGCAGCGCCACTCCAACCGGTGATGAGCAGTTCTTC.

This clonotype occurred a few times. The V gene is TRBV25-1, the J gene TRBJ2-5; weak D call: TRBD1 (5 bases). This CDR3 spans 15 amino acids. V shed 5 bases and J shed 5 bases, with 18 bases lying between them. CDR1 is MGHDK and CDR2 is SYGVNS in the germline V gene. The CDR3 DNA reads TGTGCCAGCAGTATCAACAGGCCCCCTGGTGAGACCCAGTACTTC. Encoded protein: CASSINRPPGETQYF.

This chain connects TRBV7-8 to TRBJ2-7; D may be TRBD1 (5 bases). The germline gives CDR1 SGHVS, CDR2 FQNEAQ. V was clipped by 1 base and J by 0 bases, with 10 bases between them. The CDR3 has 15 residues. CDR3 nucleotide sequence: TGTGCCAGCAGCTTAGGGGCTGGGGCCTCCTACGAGCAGTACTTC. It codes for CASSLGAGASYEQYF.

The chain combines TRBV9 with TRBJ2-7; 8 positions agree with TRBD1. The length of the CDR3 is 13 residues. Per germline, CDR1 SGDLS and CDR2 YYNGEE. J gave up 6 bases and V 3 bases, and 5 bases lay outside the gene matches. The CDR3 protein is CASSGRTGPEQYF. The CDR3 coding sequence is TGTGCCAGCAGCGGACGGACAGGGCCCGAGCAGTACTTC. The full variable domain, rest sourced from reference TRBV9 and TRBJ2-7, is DSGVTQTPKHLITATGQRVTLRCSPRSGDLSVYWYQQSLDQGLQFLIQYYNGEERAKGNILERFSAQQFPDLHSELNLSSLELGDSALYFCASSGRTGPEQYFGPGTRLTVT.

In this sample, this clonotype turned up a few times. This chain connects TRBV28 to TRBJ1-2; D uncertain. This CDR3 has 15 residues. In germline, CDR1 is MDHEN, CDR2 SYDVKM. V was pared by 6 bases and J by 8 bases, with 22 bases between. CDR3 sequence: CASRTRSATLSGYTF. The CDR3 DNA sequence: TGTGCCAGCAGGACCCGGTCTGCAACCCTAAGCGGCTACACCTTC.

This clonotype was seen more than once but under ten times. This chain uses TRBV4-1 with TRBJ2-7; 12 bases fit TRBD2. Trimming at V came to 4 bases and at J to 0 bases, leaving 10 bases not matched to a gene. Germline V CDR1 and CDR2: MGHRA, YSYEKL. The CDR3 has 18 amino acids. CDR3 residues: CASSPTSGGSKSSYEQYF. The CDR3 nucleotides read TGCGCCAGCAGCCCGACTAGCGGGGGCTCCAAGAGCTCCTACGAGCAGTACTTC.

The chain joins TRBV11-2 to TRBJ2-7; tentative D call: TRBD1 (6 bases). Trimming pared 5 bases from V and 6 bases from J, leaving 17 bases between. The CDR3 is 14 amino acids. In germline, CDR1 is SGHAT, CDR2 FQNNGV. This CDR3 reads CASSPVQGMGEQYF. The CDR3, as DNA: TGTGCCAGCAGCCCGGTACAGGGTATGGGCGAGCAGTACTTC.

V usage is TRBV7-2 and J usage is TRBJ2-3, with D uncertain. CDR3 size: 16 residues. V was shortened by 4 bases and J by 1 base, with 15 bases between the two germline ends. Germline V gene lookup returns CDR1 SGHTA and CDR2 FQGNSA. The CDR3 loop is CASSSQTALGTDTQYF. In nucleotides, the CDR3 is TGTGCCAGCAGCTCACAGACCGCTCTTGGCACAGATACGCAGTATTTT.

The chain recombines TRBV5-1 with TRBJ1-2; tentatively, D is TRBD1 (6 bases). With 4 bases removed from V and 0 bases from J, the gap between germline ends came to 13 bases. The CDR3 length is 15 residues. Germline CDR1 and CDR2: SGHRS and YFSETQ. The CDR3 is CASSPAGAANYGYTF. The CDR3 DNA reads TGCGCCAGCAGCCCGGCGGGGGCAGCTAACTATGGCTACACCTTC.

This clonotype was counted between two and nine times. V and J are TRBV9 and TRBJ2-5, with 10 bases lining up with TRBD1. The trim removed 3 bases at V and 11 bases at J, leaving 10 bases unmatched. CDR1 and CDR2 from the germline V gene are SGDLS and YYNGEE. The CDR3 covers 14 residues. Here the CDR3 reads CASSAPGQGSEQYF. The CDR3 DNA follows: TGTGCCAGCAGCGCACCGGGACAGGGGAGTGAGCAGTACTTC.

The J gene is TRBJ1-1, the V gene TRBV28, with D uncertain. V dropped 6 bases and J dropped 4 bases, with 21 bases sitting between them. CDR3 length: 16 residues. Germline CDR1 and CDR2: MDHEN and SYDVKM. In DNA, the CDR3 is TGTGCCAGCAGCCTGGGGTCGAGGATAGGAAGCACTGAAGCTTTCTTT. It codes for CASSLGSRIGSTEAFF.

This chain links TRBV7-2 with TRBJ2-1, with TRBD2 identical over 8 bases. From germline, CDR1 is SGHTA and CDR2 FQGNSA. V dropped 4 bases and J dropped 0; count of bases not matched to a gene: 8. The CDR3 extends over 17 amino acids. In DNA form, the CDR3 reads TGTGCCAGCAGCTGGGCCTTAGCGGGGAGCTCCTACAATGAGCAGTTCTTC. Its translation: CASSWALAGSSYNEQFF.

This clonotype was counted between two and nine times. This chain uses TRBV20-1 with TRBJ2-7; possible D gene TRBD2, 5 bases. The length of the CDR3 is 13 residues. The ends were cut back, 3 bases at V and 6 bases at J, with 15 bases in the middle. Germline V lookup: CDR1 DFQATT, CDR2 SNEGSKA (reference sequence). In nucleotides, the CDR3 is TGCAGTGCTAGCGAAGGACTCTTGAGCGAGCAGTACTTC. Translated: CSASEGLLSEQYF.

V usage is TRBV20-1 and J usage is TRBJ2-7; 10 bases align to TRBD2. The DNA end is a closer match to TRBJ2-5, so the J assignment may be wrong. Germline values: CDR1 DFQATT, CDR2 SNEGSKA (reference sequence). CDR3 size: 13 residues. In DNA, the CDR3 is TGCAGTGGTCTAGCGGGAGTTGAAGAGACCCAGTACTTC. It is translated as CSGLAGVEETQYF.

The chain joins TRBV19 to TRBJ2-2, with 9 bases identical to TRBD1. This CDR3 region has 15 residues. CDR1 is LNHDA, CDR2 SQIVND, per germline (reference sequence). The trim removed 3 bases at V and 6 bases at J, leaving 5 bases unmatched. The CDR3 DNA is TGTGCCAGTAGTATCCCGGGACAGGGAGCCGGGGAGCTGTTTTTT. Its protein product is CASSIPGQGAGELFF.

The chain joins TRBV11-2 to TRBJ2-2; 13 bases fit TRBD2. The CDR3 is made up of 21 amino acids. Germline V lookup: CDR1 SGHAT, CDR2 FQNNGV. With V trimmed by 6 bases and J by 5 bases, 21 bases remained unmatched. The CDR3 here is CASRTGTTPLGTSGKTGELFF. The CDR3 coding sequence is TGTGCCAGCAGAACCGGGACAACGCCACTCGGGACTAGCGGGAAAACCGGGGAGCTGTTTTTT. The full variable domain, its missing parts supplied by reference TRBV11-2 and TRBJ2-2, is EAGVAQSPRYKIIEKRQSVAFWCNPISGHATLYWYQQILGQGPKLLIQFQNNGVVDDSQLPKDRFSAERLKGVDSTLKIQPAKLEDSAVYLCASRTGTTPLGTSGKTGELFFGEGSRLTVL.

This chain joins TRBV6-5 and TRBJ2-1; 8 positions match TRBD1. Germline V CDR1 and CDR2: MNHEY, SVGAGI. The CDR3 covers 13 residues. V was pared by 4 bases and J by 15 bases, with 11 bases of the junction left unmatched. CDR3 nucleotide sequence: TGTGCCAGCAGTTCTTCAGGCCGGGACAGGTCGTTCTTC. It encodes CASSSSGRDRSFF.

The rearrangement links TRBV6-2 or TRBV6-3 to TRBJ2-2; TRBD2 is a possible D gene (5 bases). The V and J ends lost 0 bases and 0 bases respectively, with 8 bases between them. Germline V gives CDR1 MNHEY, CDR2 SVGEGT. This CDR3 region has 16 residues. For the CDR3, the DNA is TGTGCCAGCAGTTACTCGAAGGGAGCGAACACCGGGGAGCTGTTTTTT. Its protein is CASSYSKGANTGELFF.

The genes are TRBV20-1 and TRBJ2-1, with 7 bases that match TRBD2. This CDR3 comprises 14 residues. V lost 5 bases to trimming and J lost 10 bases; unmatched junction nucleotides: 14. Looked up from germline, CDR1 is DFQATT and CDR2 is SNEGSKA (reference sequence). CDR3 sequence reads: CSAPAMREWKEQFF. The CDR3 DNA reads TGCAGTGCTCCCGCTATGCGGGAGTGGAAGGAGCAGTTCTTC.

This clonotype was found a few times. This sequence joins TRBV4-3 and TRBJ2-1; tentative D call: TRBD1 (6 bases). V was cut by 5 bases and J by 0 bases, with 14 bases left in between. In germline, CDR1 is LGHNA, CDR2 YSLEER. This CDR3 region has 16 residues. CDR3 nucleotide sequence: TGCGCCAGCAGCATAGGACAGAAGAGCTCCTACAATGAGCAGTTCTTC. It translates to CASSIGQKSSYNEQFF.